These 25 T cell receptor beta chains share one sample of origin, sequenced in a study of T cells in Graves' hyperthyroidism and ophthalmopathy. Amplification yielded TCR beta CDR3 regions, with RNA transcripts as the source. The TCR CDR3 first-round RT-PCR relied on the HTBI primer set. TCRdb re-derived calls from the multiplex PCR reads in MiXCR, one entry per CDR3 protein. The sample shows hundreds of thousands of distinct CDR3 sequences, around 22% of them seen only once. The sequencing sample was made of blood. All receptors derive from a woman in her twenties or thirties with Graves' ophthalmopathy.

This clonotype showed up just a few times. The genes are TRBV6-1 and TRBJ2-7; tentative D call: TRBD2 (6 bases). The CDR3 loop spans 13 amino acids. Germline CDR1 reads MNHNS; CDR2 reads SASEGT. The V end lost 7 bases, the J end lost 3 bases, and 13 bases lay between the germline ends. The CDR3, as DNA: TGTGCCAGCAACCGTTTGGAGGGCTACGAGCAGTACTTC. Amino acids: CASNRLEGYEQYF.

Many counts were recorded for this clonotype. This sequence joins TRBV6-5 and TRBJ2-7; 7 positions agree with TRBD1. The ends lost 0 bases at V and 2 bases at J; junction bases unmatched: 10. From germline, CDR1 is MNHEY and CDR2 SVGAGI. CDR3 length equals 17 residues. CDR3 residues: CASSYSMLGTATYEQYF. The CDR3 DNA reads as TGTGCCAGCAGTTACTCAATGTTGGGGACAGCGACCTACGAGCAGTACTTC.

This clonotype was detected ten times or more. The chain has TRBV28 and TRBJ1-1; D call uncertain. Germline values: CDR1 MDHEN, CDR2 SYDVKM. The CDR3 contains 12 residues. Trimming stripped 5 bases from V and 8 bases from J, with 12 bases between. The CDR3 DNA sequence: TGTGCCAGCAGTGACACCCGGGCAGAAGCTTTCTTT. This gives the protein CASSDTRAEAFF.

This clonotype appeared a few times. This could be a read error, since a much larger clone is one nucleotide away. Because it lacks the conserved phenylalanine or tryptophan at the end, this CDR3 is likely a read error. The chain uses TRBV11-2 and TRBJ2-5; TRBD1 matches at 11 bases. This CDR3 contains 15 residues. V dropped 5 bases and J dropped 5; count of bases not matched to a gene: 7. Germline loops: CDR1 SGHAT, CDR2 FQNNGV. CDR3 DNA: TGTGCCAGCAGCCCCAGGACAGGGGGCGGTGAGACCCAGTACCTC. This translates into CASSPRTGGGETQYL.

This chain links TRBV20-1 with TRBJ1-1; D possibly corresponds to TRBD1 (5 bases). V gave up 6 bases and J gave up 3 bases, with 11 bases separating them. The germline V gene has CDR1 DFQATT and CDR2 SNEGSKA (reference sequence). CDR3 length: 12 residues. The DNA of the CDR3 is TGCAGTGCCCTGGGACTTTACACTGAAGCTTTCTTT. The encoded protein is CSALGLYTEAFF.

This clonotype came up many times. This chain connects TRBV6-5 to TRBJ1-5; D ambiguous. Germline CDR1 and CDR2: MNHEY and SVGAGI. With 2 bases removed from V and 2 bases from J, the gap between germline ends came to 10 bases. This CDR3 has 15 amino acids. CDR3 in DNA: TGTGCCAGCAGTTACACGGGGTTTGGCAATCAGCCCCAGCATTTT. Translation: CASSYTGFGNQPQHF.

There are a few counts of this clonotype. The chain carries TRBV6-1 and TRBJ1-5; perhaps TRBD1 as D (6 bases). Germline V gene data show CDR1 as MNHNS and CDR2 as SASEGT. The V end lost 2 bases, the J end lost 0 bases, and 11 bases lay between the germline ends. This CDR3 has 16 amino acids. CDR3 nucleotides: TGTGCCAGCAGTGAAAACCCGGGGGCTAGCAATCAGCCCCAGCATTTT. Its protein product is CASSENPGASNQPQHF.

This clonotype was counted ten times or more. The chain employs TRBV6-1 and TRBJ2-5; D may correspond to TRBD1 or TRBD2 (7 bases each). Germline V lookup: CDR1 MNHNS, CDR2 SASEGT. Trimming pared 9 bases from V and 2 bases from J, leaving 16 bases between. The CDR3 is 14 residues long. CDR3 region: CASFPGGVQETQYF. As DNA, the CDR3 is TGTGCCAGTTTCCCAGGGGGGGTTCAAGAGACCCAGTACTTC.

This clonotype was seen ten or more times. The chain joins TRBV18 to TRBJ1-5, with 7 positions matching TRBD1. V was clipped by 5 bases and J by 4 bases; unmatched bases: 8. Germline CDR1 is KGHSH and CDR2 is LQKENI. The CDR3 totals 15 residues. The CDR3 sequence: CASSGGTDNNQPQHF. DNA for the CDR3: TGTGCCAGCTCAGGAGGGACAGACAATAATCAGCCCCAGCATTTT.

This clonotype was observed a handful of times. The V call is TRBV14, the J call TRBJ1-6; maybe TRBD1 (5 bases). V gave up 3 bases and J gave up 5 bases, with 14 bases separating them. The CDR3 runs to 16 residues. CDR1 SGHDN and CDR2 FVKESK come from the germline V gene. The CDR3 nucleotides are TGTGCCAGCAGCCAGGGGTGGGGCGCGGATAATTCACCCCTCCACTTT. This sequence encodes CASSQGWGADNSPLHF.

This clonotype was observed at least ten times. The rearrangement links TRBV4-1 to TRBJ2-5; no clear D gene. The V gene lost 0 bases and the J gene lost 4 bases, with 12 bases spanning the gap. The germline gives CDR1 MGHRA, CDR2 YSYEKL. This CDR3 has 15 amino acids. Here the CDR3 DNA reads TGCGCCAGCAGCCAAGATATCCTAAAGGCAGAGACCCAGTACTTC. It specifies CASSQDILKAETQYF.

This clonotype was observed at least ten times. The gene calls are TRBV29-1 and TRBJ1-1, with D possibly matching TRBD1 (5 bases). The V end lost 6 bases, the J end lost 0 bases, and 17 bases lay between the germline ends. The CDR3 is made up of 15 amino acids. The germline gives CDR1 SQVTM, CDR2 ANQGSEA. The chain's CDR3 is CSVAGGAPMNTEAFF. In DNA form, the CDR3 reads TGCAGCGTGGCAGGAGGGGCCCCCATGAACACTGAAGCTTTCTTT.

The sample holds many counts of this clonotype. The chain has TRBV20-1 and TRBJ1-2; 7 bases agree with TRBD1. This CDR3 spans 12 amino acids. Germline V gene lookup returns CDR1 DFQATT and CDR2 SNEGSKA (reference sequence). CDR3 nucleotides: TGCATCCCCGGGACAGCTCGGCGTGGCTACACCTTC. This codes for CIPGTARRGYTF.

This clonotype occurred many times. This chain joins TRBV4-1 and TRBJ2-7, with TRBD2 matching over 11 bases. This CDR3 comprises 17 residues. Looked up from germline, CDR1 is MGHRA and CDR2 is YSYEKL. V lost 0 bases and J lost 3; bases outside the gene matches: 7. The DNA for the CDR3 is TGCGCCAGCAGCCAAGAACTAGCGGGGGCCGCCGGCTACGAGCAGTACTTC. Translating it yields CASSQELAGAAGYEQYF.

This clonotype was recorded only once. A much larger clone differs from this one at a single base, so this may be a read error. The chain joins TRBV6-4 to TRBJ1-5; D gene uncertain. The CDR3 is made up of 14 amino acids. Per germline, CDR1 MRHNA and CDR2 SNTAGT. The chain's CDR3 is CAGSDTWGNQPQHF. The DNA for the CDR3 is TGTGCCGGCAGTGACACCTGGGGCAATCAGCCCCAGCATTTT.

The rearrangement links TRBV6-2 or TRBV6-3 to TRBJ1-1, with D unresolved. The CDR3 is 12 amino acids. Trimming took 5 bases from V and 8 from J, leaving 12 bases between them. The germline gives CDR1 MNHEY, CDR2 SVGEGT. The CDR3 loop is CASSNRALEAFF. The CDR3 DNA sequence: TGTGCCAGCAGTAACCGGGCCCTCGAAGCTTTCTTT.

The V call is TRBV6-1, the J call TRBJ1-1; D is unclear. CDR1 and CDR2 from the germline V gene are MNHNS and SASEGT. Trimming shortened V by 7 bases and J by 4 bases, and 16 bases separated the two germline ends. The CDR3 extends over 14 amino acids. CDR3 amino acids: CASNNRAVGTEAFF. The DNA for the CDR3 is TGTGCCAGCAACAACCGGGCGGTGGGCACTGAAGCTTTCTTT.

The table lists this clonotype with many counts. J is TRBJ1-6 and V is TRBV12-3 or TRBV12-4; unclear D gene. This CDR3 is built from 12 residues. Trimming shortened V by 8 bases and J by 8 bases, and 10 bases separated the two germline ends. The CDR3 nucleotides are TGTGCCAGCTTGCGGGAGGATTCACCCCTCCACTTT. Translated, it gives CASLREDSPLHF.

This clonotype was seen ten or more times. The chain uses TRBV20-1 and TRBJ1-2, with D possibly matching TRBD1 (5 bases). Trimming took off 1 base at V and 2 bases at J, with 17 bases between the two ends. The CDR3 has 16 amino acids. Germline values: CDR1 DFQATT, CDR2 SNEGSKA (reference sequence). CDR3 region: CSARGGLGRANYGYTF. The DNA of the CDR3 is TGCAGTGCTAGAGGGGGGTTAGGGCGGGCAAACTATGGCTACACCTTC.

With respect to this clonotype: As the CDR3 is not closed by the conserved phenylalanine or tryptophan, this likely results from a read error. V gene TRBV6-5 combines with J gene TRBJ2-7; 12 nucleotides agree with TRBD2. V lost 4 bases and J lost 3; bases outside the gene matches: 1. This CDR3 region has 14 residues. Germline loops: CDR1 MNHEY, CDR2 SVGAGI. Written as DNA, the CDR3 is TGTGCCAGCAGTTCTAGCGGGAGGGACTACGAGCAGTACTCC. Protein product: CASSSSGRDYEQYS.

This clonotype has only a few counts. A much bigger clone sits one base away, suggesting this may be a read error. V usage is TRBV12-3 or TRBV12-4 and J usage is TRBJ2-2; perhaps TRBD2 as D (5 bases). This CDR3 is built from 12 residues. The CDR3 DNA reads TGTGCCAGCAAGGAGCGGTCCGTGGAGCTGTGTTTT. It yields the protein CASKERSVELCF.

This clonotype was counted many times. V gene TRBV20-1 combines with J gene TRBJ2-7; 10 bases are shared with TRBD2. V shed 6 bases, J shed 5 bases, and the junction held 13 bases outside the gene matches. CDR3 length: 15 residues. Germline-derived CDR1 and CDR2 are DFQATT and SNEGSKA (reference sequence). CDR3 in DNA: TGCAGTGCCCCCAGGGGGGGACTAGCGACACACGAGCAGTACTTC. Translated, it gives CSAPRGGLATHEQYF.

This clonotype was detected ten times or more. CDR3 protein: CASRGRNNYGYTF. The CDR3 DNA reads TGTGCCAGCAGGGGCAGGAATAACTATGGCTACACCTTC. This rearrangement joins TRBV2 to TRBJ1-2; D is unresolved. V shed 6 bases and J shed 1 base, with 9 bases lying between them. The germline CDR1 and CDR2 sequences are SNHLY and FYNNEI. This CDR3 region has 13 residues. Complete variable domain (other parts from reference TRBV2 and TRBJ1-2): EPEVTQTPSHQVTQMGQEVILRCVPISNHLYFYWYRQILGQKVEFLVSFYNNEISEKSEIFDDQFSVERPDGSNFTLKIRSTKLEDSAMYFCASRGRNNYGYTFGSGTRLTVV.

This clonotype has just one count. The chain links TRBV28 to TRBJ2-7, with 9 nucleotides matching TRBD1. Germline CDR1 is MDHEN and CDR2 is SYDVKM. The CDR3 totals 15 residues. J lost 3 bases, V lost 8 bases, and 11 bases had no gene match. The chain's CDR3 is CASGTPGTGNYEQYF. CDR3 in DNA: TGTGCCAGCGGAACCCCCGGGACAGGGAACTACGAGCAGTACTTC. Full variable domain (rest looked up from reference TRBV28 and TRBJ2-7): DVKVTQSSRYLVKRTGEKVFLECVQDMDHENMFWYRQDPGLGLRLIYFSYDVKMKEKGDIPEGYSVSREKKERFSLILESASTNQTSMYLCASGTPGTGNYEQYFGPGTRLTVT.

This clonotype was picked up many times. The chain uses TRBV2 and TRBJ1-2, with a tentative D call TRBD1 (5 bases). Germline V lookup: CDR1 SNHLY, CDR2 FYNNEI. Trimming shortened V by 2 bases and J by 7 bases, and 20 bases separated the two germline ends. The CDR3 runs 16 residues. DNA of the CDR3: TGTGCCAGCAGTGAAACTGACGTGACAGTCTATCGTGGCTACACCTTC. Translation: CASSETDVTVYRGYTF.